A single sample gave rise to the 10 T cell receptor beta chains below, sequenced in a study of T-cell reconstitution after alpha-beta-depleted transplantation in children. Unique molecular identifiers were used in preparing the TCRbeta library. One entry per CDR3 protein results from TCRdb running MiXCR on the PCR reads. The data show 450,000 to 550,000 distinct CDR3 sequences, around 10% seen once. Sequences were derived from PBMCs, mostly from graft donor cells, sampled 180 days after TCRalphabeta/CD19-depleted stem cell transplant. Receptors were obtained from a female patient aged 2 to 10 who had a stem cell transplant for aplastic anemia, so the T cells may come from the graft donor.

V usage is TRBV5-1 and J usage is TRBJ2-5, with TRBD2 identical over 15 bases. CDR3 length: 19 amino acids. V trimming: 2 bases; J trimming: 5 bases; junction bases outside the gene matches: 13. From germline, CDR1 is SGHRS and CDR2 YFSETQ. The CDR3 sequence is CASSLNPGLAGGISETQYF. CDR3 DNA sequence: TGCGCCAGCAGCTTAAATCCGGGACTAGCGGGAGGAATTAGCGAGACCCAGTACTTC.

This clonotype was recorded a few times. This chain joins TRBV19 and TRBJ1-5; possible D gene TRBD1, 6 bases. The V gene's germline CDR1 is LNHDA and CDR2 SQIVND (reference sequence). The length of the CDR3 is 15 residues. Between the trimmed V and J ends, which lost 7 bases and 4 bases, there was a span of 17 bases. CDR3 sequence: CASIRKDSLNQPQHF. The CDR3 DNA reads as TGTGCCAGTATACGTAAGGACAGTCTTAATCAGCCCCAGCATTTT.

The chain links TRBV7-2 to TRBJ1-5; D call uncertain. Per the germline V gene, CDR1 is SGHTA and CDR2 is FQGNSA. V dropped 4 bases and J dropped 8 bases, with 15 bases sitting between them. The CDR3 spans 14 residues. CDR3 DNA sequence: TGTGCCAGCAGCTACCGGCTCTTAAGGGAGCCCCAGCATTTT. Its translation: CASSYRLLREPQHF.

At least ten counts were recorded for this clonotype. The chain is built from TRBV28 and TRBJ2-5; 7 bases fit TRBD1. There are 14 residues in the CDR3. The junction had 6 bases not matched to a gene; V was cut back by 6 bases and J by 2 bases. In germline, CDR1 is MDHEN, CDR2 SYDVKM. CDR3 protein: CASSRLTGQETQYF. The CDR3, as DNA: TGTGCCAGCAGCCGGCTGACAGGGCAAGAGACCCAGTACTTC.

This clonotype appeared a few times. The CDR3 coding sequence is TGCGCCAGCAGCTTGGAGGCGGACTCCTACGAGCAGTACTTC. This translates into CASSLEADSYEQYF. The rearrangement uses TRBV5-1 and TRBJ2-7; D ambiguous. The ends were cut back, 0 bases at V and 0 bases at J, with 7 bases in the middle. Per germline, CDR1 SGHRS and CDR2 YFSETQ. The CDR3 loop spans 14 amino acids. The whole variable domain, filled in from reference TRBV5-1 and TRBJ2-7, reads KAGVTQTPRYLIKTRGQQVTLSCSPISGHRSVSWYQQTPGQGLQFLFEYFSETQRNKGNFPGRFSGRQFSNSRSEMNVSTLELGDSALYLCASSLEADSYEQYFGPGTRLTVT.

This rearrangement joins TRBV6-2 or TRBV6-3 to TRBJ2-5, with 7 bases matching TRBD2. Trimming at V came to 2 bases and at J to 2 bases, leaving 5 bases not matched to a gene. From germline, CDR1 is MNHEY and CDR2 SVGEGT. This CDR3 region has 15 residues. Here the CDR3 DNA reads TGTGCCAGCAGTTACGAGACTAGCTCTCAAGAGACCCAGTACTTC. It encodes CASSYETSSQETQYF.

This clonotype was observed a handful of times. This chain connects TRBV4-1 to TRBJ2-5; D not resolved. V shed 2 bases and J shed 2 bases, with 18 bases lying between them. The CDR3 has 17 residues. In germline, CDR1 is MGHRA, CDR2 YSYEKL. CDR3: CASSQTPLFGQQETQYF. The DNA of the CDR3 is TGCGCCAGCAGCCAAACACCATTATTCGGCCAACAAGAGACCCAGTACTTC.

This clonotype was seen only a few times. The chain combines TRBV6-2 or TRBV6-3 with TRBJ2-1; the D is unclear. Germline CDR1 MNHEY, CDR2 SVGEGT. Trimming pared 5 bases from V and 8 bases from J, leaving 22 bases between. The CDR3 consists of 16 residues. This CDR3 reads CASSPPKTGLGDEQFF. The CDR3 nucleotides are TGTGCCAGCAGTCCCCCTAAAACCGGGCTTGGGGATGAGCAGTTCTTC.

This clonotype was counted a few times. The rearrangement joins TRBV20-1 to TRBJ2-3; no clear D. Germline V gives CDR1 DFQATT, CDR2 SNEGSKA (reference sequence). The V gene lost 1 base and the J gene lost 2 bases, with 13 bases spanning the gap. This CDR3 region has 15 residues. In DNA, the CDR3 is TGCAGTGCTAGAGGTGGGGTCGTGACCACAGATACGCAGTATTTT. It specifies CSARGGVVTTDTQYF.

CDR3 amino acids: CARPTGGSYEQYV. The CDR3 coding sequence is TGTGCCAGACCGACAGGGGGCTCCTACGAGCAGTACGTC. The rearrangement joins TRBV19 to TRBJ2-7; 9 bases map to TRBD1. The CDR3 runs 13 residues. Trimming took 9 bases from V and 0 from J; bases not matched to a gene: 3. The germline V gene encodes CDR1 LNHDA and CDR2 SQIVND (reference sequence).